Many counts were recorded for the clone carrying this T cell receptor (beta chain). These data belong to a study of T cells in Graves' hyperthyroidism and ophthalmopathy. RNA transcripts served as the template for amplifying TCR beta CDR3 regions. TCR CDR3 underwent first-round RT-PCR with the HTBI primer set. Via MiXCR, TCRdb re-called the multiplex PCR reads, giving one row per CDR3 protein. Among hundreds of thousands of distinct CDR3 sequences, roughly 17% were seen once, and the ten largest hold 3% to 4.5%. Input material: blood. The TCR originated in a woman in her twenties or thirties with Graves' hyperthyroidism.

The CDR3 spells CSAVGSVHEQYF. The CDR3 coding sequence is TGCAGTGCCGTCGGGAGTGTCCACGAGCAGTACTTC. The chain couples TRBV20-1 to TRBJ2-7; maybe TRBD2 (6 bases). The germline V gene has CDR1 DFQATT and CDR2 SNEGSKA (reference sequence). The CDR3 runs 12 residues. Trimming cost V 6 bases and J 5 bases, with 14 bases left between them.